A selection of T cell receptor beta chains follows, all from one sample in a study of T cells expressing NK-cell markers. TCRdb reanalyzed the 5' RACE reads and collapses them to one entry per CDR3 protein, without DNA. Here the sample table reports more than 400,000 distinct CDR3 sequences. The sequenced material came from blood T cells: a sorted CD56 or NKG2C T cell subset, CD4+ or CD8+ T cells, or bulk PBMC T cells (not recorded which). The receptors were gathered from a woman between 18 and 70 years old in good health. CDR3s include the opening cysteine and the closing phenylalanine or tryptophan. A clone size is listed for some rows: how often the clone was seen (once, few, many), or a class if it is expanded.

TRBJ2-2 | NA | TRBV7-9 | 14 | CASTGGTNTGELFF
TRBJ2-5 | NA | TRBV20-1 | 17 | CSARDPLRQGTQETQYF
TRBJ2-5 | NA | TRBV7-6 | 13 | CASSPGAEETQYF
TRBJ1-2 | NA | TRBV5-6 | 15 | CASRWGQGIAYGYTF
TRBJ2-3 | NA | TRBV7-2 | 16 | CASSLIAGARTDTQYF
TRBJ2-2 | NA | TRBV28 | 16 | CASSPRLATNTGELFF
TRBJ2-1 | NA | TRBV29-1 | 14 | CSVNRGNSYNEQFF
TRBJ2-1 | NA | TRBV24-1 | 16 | CATSDFGGRGDNEQFF
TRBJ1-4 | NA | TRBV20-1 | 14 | CSAYSGLANEKLFF
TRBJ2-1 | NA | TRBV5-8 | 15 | CASSFRRGGVNEQFF
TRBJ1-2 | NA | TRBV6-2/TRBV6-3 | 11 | CASSYWDGYTF
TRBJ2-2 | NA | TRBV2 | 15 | CASSEDRGGTGELFF
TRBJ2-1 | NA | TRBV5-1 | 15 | CASSSGQGIYNEQFF
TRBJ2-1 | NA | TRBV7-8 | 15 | CASSLRYQSYNEQFF
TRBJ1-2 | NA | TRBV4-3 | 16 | CASSQEMRGTGDGYTF
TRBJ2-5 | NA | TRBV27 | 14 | CASSGLALQETQYF
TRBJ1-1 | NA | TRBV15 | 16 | CATSRDRAIMNTEAFF
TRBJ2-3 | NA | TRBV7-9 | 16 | CASSSDAGGMADTQYF
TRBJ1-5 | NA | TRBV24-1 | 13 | CATRSRFDQPQHF
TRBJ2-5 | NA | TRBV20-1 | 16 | CSARSIASGLLGTQYF
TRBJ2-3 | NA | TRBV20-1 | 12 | CSARPNTDTQYF
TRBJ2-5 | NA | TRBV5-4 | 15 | CASSGGAGRQETQYF
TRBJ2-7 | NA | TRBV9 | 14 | CASSVAVNSYEQYF
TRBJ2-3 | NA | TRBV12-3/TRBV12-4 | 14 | CASSPTGAADTQYF
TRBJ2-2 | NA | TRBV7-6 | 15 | CASSLAPENTGELFF
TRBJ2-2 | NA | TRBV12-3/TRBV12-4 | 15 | CASSLTGLGGGELFF
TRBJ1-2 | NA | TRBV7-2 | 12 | CASSLDQGGYTF
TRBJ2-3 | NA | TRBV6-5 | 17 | CASSYSALAGATDTQYF
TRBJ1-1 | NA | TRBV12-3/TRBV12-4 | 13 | CASSMTGHTEAFF
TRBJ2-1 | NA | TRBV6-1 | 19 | CASSWGLAGPLSSYNEQFF
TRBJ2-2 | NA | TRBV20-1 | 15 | CSARDDFTNTGELFF
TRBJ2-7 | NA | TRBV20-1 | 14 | CSARAGGVSYEQYF
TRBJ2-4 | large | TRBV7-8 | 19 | CASSLGLAGPSFGKNIQYF
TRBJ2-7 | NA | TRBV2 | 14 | CASTRLAGVKEQYF
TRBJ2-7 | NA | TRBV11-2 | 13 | CASSLGRREAQYF
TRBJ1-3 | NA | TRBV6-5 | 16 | CASSSPRAGGVDTIYF
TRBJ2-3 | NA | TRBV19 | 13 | CASSSSPGDTQYF
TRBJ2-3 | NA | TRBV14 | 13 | CASSQVILAAQYF
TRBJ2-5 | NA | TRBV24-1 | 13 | CATSPGQGETQYF
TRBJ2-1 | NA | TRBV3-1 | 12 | CASSHAVNEQFF
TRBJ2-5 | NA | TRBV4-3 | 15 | CASSQDRAKGETQYF